This entry is about one TCR beta chain. This clone occurred once. Its antigen has not been determined. Base qualities are not provided; no much larger clone lies one nucleotide away. Sequences SGHRS (CDR1) and YFSETQ (CDR2) are obtained from the germline V gene. Germline trimming: 2 bases from V, 6 bases from J; junction bases outside gene matches: 5. From its cysteine to its phenylalanine, the CDR3 spans 15 amino acids. Only the CDR3 region is kept as DNA, spanning 45 bases read in frame from base 1. The data derive from a study of blood T cell repertoires in COVID-19 (dated by TCRdb to the early 2020s). As for the study more broadly: Samples covering the acute and convalescent phases of COVID-19 were provided by collaborators in the United States, Italy and Spain. A de-identified subject ID, COVID-19 status, age in years and sex were almost always included in the sample metadata. The prospective study material was composed of cDNA or gDNA derived from T cells, B-cell-depleted T cells, or PBMCs. HLA class I and class II types, where available, came from metadata supplied by the sample provider rather than from assay-based typing. Samples came from the ongoing ImmuneRACE study (first 160 participants) plus 1,254 subjects from 6 global collaborators. The repertoires were made available in a free public database intended to serve as a resource for research on the immune response to SARS-CoV-2. Deeply sampled blood TCRbeta repertoires from subjects exposed to, actively infected with, or recovered from COVID-19 were included in the dataset. Results the study describes overall, beyond this receptor: The amount of clinical and demographic metadata varied by source and participant and was provided uncurated.

The collaborating institutions used their own protocols to collect whole blood in K2EDTA tubes. For TCRbeta analysis, collaborators shipped samples in one of three forms: frozen whole blood, isolated PBMCs, or DNA extracted from either of those sample types. The immunoSEQ Assay, a bias-controlled multiplex PCR, was used to amplify TCRbeta CDR3 regions from genomic DNA. Under the source paper's analysis protocol: Within the assay, amplification of reference gene primers was used to estimate how many nucleated cells each sample contained. Sequence reads were collapsed and filtered to measure the absolute abundance of every unique TCRbeta CDR3 rearrangement. Productive Simpson clonality was computed per sample as the square root of Simpson's diversity index over productive rearrangements. Here the immuneACCESS table is served through TCRdb, limited to in-frame sequences with V and J called. Missing clones are a known gap in these copies; in checked studies unresolved V genes cover under half, and the rest lacks a known reason. The V and J calls and clone size are taken from that table; D and trimming were inferred from the DNA. A total of 40,000 or so clones appear in this sample, around 90% of them only once. Clones ranked in the top ten supply approximately 9.5% of the sample.

Recombination joined TRBV5-1 with TRBJ2-1; TRBD1 agrees with 10 junctional bases. This receptor was obtained from a human donor in a cohort sampled during active COVID-19. The sequenced sample was peripheral blood. The CDR3 region has the sequence CASSLTGTGVNEQFF. The DNA sequence is as follows: TGCGCCAGCAGCTTAACCGGGACAGGGGTCAATGAGCAGTTCTTC.